What follows describes a single TCR beta chain. The CDR3 runs 14 residues. Per the germline V gene, CDR1 is SGDLS and CDR2 is YYNGEE. This record belongs to a study of blood T cells in healthy people across ages. The use of a sample-barcoded 5' primer and a J-beta primer mix characterized a second PCR of 7 to 11 cycles. Each CDR3 protein gets one entry after TCRdb re-called the 5' RACE reads with MiXCR. The repertoire holds 450,000 to 600,000 distinct CDR3 sequences, with approximately 26% as singletons. This sample was also put to use in a study of T cells of mothers and their children.

This clonotype was obtained from a boy between 2 and 15 years old in good health. Material for sequencing was blood. V gene TRBV9 combines with J gene TRBJ2-5, with D unresolved. Near its end, the DNA agrees better with TRBJ2-7, so the J call may be wrong. In nucleotides, the CDR3 is TGTGCCAGCACCCAAACCCTTAGCTCCTACGAGCAGTACTTC. The encoded protein is CASTQTLSSYEQYF.